This T cell receptor (beta chain) comes out of a study of T cell clonotyping in hematopoietic cell transplantation. Notes on the study in general: After transplant, recipient diversity fell while pathologically expanded clonotypes grew through day 180.

This clone has a single count. What it recognizes is unknown. Sample time point: recipient sample about 28 days before transplant, after cytoreduction. CDR3 length equals 16 residues. V shed 4 bases, J shed 6 bases, and the junction held 15 bases outside the gene matches. Germline CDR1 MRHNA, CDR2 SNTAGT. The table came from immunoSEQ multiplex PCR; TCRdb's copy has only in-frame clones and leaves some out. This table has about 49,000 clones, 85% to 90% appearing once. The source material was peripheral blood mononuclear cells, sampled before stem cell transplant. The sequence came from a man aged 60 to 69 with biphenotypic leukemia. Some clones in this sample may be carry-over from other donors' samples. J is TRBJ2-7 and V is TRBV6-4; 7 nucleotides line up with TRBD2. The CDR3 nucleotides read TGTGCCAGCAGTGGGGAGGGACCGCTTCCCCCTCTCGAGCAGTACTTC. Translated, it gives CASSGEGPLPPLEQYF.